This T cell receptor (beta chain) is drawn from a study of CD8 T cells in ankylosing spondylitis. This clonotype has a count of ten or more. The antigen remains unidentified. General study results and limits: Disease-linked clones reportedly showed significant enrichment in matched ankylosing spondylitis synovial fluid. Some motif variants had been reported before (in reactive arthritis synovial fluid and blood). Within peripheral blood, clones linked to disease were CD8+ and relatively rare.

Quantitative molecular-barcoded 5'-RACE generated the TCR beta libraries. TCRdb reprocessed the 5' RACE reads via MiXCR and lists one record per CDR3 protein. The sample has 40,000 to 50,000 distinct CDR3 sequences, less than 3.5% seen once; the top ten hold around 4.5%. Sequences were obtained from blood, either unsorted or a sorted T cell fraction (not recorded which). This TCR came from a male donor with ankylosing spondylitis or in good health (not recorded which).

CDR3 sequence (DNA): TGTGCCAGCAGTCCCTCCACTAGGCACTCCTACGAGCAGTACTTC. This translates into CASSPSTRHSYEQYF. The genes are TRBV9 and TRBJ2-7; a possible D gene is TRBD2 (5 bases). The germline gives CDR1 SGDLS, CDR2 YYNGEE. The ends were cut back, 5 bases at V and 0 bases at J, with 15 bases in the middle. This CDR3 contains 15 residues.